These 4 T cell receptor beta chains came from one sample sequenced in a study of blood T cell repertoires in COVID-19. The protocol was immunoSEQ multiplex PCR, while the TCRdb copy is restricted to in-frame clones and leaves out a portion. The sample has around 160,000 clones; approximately 80% are singletons. Sequencing was done on a sample of PBMCs or T cells enriched from blood (not recorded which). These receptors came from a man in his fifties or sixties who had recovered from COVID-19.

This chain joins TRBV29-1 and TRBJ1-1; 7 bases map to TRBD1. Germline CDR1 reads SQVTM; CDR2 reads ANQGSEA. The CDR3 runs 14 residues. J gave up 1 base and V 7 bases, and 9 bases lay outside the gene matches. CDR3 in amino acids: CSGKQGFWNTEAFF. CDR3 DNA: TGCAGCGGGAAACAGGGGTTCTGGAACACTGAAGCTTTCTTT.

The chain combines TRBV15 with TRBJ1-1; 8 positions match TRBD1. V trimming: 5 bases; J trimming: 8 bases; junction bases outside the gene matches: 13. Germline V gene sequence: CDR1 LNHNV, CDR2 YYDKDF (reference sequence). The CDR3 sequence is 15 residues long. CDR3 nucleotides: TGTGCCACCAGCGCCCCAGACAGGGGTACGGCCGAAGCTTTCTTT. Its protein product is CATSAPDRGTAEAFF.

J is TRBJ1-1 and V is TRBV5-6; a weak D match, TRBD1 (5 bases). The CDR3 is made up of 15 amino acids. Per germline, CDR1 SGHDT and CDR2 YYEEEE. V was clipped by 4 bases and J by 4 bases, with 17 bases between them. CDR3 bases: TGTGCCAGCAGCCAAGGACGGCTAAGGGGCACTGAAGCTTTCTTT. This translates into CASSQGRLRGTEAFF.

This clone has a handful of counts. The J gene is TRBJ2-5, the V gene TRBV12-3 or TRBV12-4; the match to TRBD2 covers 9 bases. J was trimmed by 5 bases and V by 3 bases; bases with no gene match: 1. The CDR3 has 13 amino acids. The CDR3 nucleotides read TGTGCCAGCAGTTTGGCGGGGGGGGAGACCCAGTACTTC. Its protein is CASSLAGGETQYF.